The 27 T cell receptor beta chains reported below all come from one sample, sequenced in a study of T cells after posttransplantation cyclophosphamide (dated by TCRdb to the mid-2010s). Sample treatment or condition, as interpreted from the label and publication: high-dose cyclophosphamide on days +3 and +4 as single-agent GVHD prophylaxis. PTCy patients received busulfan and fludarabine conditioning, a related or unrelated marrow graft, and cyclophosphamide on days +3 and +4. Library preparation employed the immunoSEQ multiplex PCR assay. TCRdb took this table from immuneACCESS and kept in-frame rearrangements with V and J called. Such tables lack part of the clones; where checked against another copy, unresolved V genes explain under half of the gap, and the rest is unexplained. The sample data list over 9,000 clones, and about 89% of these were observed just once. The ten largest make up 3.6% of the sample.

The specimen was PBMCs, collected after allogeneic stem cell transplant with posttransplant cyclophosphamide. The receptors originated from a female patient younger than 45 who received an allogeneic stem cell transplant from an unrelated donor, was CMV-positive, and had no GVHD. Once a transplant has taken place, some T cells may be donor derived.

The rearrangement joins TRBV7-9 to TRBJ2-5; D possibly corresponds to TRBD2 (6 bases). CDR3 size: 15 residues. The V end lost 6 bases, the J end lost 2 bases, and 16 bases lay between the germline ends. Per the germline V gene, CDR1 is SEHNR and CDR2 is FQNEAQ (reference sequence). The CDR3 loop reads CASRPSRERQETQYF. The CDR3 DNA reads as TGTGCCAGCAGACCTTCTCGGGAGAGACAAGAGACCCAGTACTTC.

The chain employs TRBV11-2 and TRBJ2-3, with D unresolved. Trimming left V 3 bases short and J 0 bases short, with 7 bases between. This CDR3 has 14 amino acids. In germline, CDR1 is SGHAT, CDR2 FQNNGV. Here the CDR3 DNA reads TGTGCCAGCAGCTTCGCACAGAGCACAGATACGCAGTATTTT. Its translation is CASSFAQSTDTQYF.

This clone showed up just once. The DNA of the CDR3 is TGTGCCAGCAGTCCCCGGACAGGTCGATCCACAGATACGCAGTATTTT. Protein product: CASSPRTGRSTDTQYF. The rearrangement uses TRBV14 and TRBJ2-3; 7 bases agree with TRBD1. V shed 6 bases and J 2 bases; nucleotides not matched to a gene: 11. Per the germline V gene, CDR1 is SGHDN and CDR2 is FVKESK. The CDR3 is 16 residues long.

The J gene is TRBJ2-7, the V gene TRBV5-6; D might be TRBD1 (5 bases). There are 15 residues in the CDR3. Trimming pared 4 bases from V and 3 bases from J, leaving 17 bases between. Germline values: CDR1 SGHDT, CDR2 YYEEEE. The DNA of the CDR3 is TGTGCCAGCAGCAAATTCGACAGAACCCTCTACGAGCAGTACTTC. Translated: CASSKFDRTLYEQYF.

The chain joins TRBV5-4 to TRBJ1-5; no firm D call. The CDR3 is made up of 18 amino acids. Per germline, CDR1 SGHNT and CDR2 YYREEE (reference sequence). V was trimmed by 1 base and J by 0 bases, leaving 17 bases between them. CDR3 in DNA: TGTGCCAGCAGCTTGCTCGGGGTCGCCGGGGATAGCAATCAGCCCCAGCATTTT. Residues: CASSLLGVAGDSNQPQHF.

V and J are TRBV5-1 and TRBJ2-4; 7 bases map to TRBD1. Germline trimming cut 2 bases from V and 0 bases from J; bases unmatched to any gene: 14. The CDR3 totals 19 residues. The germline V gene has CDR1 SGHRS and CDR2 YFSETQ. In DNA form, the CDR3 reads TGCGCCAGCAGCTTAGTTGGGGGAACAGGGGTTCTAGCCAAAAACATTCAGTACTTC. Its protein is CASSLVGGTGVLAKNIQYF.

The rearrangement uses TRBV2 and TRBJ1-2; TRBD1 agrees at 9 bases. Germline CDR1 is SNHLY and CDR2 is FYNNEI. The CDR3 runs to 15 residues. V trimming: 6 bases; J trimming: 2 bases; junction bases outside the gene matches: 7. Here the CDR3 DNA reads TGTGCCAGCAGGGTAACAGGGGGCAAGAACTATGGCTACACCTTC. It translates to CASRVTGGKNYGYTF.

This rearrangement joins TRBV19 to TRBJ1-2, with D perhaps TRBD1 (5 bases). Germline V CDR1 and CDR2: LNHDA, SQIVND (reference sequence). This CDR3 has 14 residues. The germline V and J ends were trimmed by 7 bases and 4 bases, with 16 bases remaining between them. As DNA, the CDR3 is TGTGCCAGTAACAACAACCAGGGATCCTATGGCTACACCTTC. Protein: CASNNNQGSYGYTF.

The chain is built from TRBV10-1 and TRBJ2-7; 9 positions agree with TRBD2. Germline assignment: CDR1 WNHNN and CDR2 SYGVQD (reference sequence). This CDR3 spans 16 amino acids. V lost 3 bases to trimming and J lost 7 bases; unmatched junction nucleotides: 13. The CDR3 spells CASSEGGSGRRGEQYF. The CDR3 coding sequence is TGCGCCAGCAGTGAAGGAGGTAGCGGGAGACGGGGAGAGCAGTACTTC.

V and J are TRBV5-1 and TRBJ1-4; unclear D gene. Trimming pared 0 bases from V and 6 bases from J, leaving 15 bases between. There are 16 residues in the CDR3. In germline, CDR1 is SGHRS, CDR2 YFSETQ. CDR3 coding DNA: TGCGCCAGCAGCTTGGCGACTGGCTCAATTTATGAAAAACTGTTTTTT. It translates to CASSLATGSIYEKLFF.

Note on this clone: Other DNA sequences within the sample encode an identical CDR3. The CDR3 nucleotides are TGTGCCAGCAGCGTAGCCTCCAATGAGCAGTTCTTC. Amino acids: CASSVASNEQFF. The rearrangement uses TRBV9 and TRBJ2-1; D gene ambiguous. Trimming took 0 bases from V and 6 from J, leaving 4 bases between them. The CDR3 length is 12 residues. Germline CDR1 and CDR2: SGDLS and YYNGEE.

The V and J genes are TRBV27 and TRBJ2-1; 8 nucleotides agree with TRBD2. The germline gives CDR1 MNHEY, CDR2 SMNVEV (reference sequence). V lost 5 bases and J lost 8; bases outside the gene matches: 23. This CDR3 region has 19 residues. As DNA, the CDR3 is TGTGCCAGCAGTCGCTATCAGGTCCTACGGGGGGGCGTCGAGGATGAGCAGTTCTTC. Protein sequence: CASSRYQVLRGGVEDEQFF.

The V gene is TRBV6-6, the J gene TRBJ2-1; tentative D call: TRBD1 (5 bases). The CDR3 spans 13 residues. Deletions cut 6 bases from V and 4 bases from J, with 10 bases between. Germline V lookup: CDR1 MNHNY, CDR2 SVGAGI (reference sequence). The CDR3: CASSPDNYNEQFF. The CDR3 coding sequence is TGTGCCAGCAGCCCGGACAATTACAATGAGCAGTTCTTC.

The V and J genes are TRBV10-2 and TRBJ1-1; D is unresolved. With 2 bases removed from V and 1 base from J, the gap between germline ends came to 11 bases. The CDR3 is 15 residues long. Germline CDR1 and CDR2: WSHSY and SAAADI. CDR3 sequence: CASSERDLGNTEAFF. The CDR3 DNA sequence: TGCGCCAGCAGTGAGAGAGATCTTGGGAACACTGAAGCTTTCTTT.

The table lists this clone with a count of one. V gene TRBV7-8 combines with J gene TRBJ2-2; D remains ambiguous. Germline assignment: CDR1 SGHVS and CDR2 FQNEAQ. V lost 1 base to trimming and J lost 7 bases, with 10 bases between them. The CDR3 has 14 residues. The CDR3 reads CASSLVAGFGELFF. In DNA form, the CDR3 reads TGTGCCAGCAGCTTAGTCGCAGGCTTCGGGGAGCTGTTTTTT.

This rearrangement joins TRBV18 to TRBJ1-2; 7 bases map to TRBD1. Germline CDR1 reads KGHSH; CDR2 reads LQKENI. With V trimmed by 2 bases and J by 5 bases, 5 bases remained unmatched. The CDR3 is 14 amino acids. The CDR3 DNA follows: TGTGCCAGCTCACCAGCCGGGACAGTGTATGGCTACACCTTC. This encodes CASSPAGTVYGYTF.

CDR3 sequence (DNA): TGTGCCAGCAGTGAAACTCAACTCAATGAGCAGTTCTTC. It yields the protein CASSETQLNEQFF. This chain connects TRBV2 to TRBJ2-1; D gene uncertain. Trimming shortened V by 2 bases and J by 6 bases, and 8 bases separated the two germline ends. The CDR3 has 13 residues. CDR1 and CDR2 from the germline V gene are SNHLY and FYNNEI.

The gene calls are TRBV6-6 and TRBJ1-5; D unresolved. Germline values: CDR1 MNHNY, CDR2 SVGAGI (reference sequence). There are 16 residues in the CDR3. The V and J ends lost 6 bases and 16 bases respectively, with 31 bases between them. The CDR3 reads CASSSGRGSRLPSAHF. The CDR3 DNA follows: TGTGCCAGCAGCTCGGGTCGGGGATCTCGATTGCCCAGCGCCCATTTT.

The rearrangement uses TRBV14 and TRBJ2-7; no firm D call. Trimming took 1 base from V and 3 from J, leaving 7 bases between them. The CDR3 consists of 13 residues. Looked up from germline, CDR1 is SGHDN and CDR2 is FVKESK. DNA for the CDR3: TGTGCCAGCAGCCAAGGGCTGATCTACGAGCAGTACTTC. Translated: CASSQGLIYEQYF.

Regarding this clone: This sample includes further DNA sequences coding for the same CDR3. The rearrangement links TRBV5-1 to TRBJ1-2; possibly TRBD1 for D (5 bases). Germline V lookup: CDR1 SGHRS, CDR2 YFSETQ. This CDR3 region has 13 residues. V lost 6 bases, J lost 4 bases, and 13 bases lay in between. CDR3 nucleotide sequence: TGCGCCAGCAACCCCGACAGCCGCTATGGCTACACCTTC. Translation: CASNPDSRYGYTF.

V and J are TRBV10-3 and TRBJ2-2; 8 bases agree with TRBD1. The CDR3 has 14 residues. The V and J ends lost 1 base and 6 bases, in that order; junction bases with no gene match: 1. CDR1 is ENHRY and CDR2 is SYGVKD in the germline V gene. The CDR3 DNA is TGTGCCATCAGTGAGTGGACAGGGTCCGGGGAGCTGTTTTTT. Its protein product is CAISEWTGSGELFF.

This CDR3 is CASSSPHRPVGAFF. Here the CDR3 DNA reads TGTGCCAGCAGTTCCCCACATCGACCCGTCGGGGCTTTCTTT. The chain joins TRBV28 to TRBJ1-1; the D is unclear. The CDR3 spans 14 residues. Trimming cost V 4 bases and J 11 bases, with 20 bases left between them. Germline CDR1 and CDR2: MDHEN and SYDVKM.

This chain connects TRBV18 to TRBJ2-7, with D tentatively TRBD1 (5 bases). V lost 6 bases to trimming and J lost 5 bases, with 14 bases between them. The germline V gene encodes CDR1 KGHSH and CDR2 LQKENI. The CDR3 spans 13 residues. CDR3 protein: CASSPRVYDEQYF. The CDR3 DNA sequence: TGTGCCAGCTCCCCCAGGGTTTACGACGAGCAGTACTTC.

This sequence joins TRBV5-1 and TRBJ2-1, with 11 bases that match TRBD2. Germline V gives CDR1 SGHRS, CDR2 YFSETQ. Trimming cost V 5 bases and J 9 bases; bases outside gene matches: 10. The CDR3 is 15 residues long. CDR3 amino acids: CASRTLAGGQGEQFF. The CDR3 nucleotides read TGCGCCAGCAGAACCCTAGCGGGGGGCCAGGGTGAGCAGTTCTTC.

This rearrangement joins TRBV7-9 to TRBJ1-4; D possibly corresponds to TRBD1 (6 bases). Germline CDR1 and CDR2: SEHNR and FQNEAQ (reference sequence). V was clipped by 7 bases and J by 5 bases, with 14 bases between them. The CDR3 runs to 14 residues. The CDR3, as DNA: TGTGCCAGCACTCGAGGGGGTTCAAATGAAAAACTGTTTTTT. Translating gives CASTRGGSNEKLFF.

CDR3: CASTRTTTTGFTQYF. CDR3 DNA: TGCGCCAGCACCAGGACCACGACAACGGGGTTTACGCAGTATTTT. The rearrangement links TRBV5-1 to TRBJ2-3, with a possible D match to TRBD2 (5 bases). In germline, CDR1 is SGHRS, CDR2 YFSETQ. This CDR3 contains 15 residues. V was clipped by 6 bases and J by 8 bases, with 22 bases between them.

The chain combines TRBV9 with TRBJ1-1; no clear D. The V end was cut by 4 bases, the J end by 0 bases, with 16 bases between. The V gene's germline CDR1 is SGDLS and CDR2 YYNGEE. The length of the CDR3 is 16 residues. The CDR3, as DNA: TGTGCCAGCAGCCGTAGCGAGGCGGTGGTGAACACTGAAGCTTTCTTT. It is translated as CASSRSEAVVNTEAFF.